A single sample gave rise to the 12 T cell receptor beta chains below, sequenced in a study of Graves' ophthalmopathy and Graves' hyperthyroidism. Investigators amplified TCR beta CDR3 regions from RNA transcripts. HTBI primers primed a first-round RT-PCR, and a second-round multiplex PCR followed. One entry per CDR3 protein results from TCRdb running MiXCR on the multiplex PCR reads. Of 500,000 to 600,000 distinct CDR3 sequences listed, about 35% are singletons. Sequenced material: peripheral blood or thyroid tissue (not recorded which). The receptors come from an adult man with Graves' hyperthyroidism.

This clonotype was observed a handful of times. The rearrangement uses TRBV5-1 and TRBJ2-3; D uncertain. Germline V gene lookup returns CDR1 SGHRS and CDR2 YFSETQ. The germline V and J ends were trimmed by 3 bases and 3 bases, with 11 bases remaining between them. The CDR3 contains 14 residues. CDR3 in DNA: TGCGCCAGCAGCTCGCAGGCAGTGACAGATACGCAGTATTTT. Its protein product is CASSSQAVTDTQYF.

V gene TRBV2 combines with J gene TRBJ1-1; TRBD1 might be the D (6 bases). Trimming left V 6 bases short and J 1 base short, with 12 bases between. Germline V gene data show CDR1 as SNHLY and CDR2 as FYNNEI. This CDR3 has 14 residues. CDR3 DNA: TGTGCCAGCAGCGTCGGCAGGGGGAACACTGAAGCTTTCTTT. This translates into CASSVGRGNTEAFF.

This chain uses TRBV19 with TRBJ2-4; TRBD1 is a possible D gene (6 bases). Germline CDR1 and CDR2: LNHDA and SQIVND (reference sequence). There are 15 residues in the CDR3. The V end was cut by 9 bases, the J end by 0 bases, with 15 bases between. In DNA, the CDR3 is TGTGCCAGCTCCGGACAGAGTCTAGCCAAAAACATTCAGTACTTC. Its translation: CASSGQSLAKNIQYF.

The sample holds many counts of this clonotype. This chain joins TRBV29-1 and TRBJ1-2, with TRBD1 as a possible D gene (6 bases). V lost 7 bases and J lost 5, with 29 bases in between. Germline loops: CDR1 SQVTM, CDR2 ANQGSEA. This CDR3 is 17 amino acids long. For the CDR3, the DNA is TGCAGCGCGGAAATAGTCACGGACAGAACCATTATGTATGGCTACACCTTC. Translating it yields CSAEIVTDRTIMYGYTF. Looking up the rest from reference TRBV29-1 and TRBJ1-2 gives the full variable domain: SAVISQKPSRDICQRGTSLTIQCQVDSQVTMMFWYRQQPGQSLTLIATANQGSEATYESGFVIDKFPISRPNLTFSTLTVSNMSPEDSSIYLCSAEIVTDRTIMYGYTFGSGTRLTVV.

This clonotype was detected only a few times. The chain uses TRBV20-1 and TRBJ2-7; 7 nucleotides match TRBD1. V shed 5 bases and J 4 bases; nucleotides not matched to a gene: 14. The CDR3 runs 15 residues. CDR1 is DFQATT and CDR2 is SNEGSKA in the germline V gene (reference sequence). The CDR3 DNA follows: TGCAGTGCTCTTTCCCCGGGACAGACTACTTACGAGCAGTACTTC. Its protein is CSALSPGQTTYEQYF.

The chain couples TRBV11-2 to TRBJ2-5; 7 nucleotides match TRBD1. This CDR3 is 15 amino acids long. Germline CDR1 SGHAT, CDR2 FQNNGV. With V trimmed by 1 base and J by 1 base, 3 bases remained unmatched. CDR3 coding DNA: TGTGCCAGCAGCTTAGCCGGACAGGTCCAAGAGACCCAGTACTTC. It specifies CASSLAGQVQETQYF.

This clonotype was seen at least ten times. The gene calls are TRBV29-1 and TRBJ1-2; 7 positions match TRBD1. Germline CDR1 and CDR2: SQVTM and ANQGSEA. The CDR3 is 14 amino acids. Unmatched junction bases numbered 11, after V lost 4 bases and J lost 6 bases. The CDR3 protein is CSVVVLGGGDGYTF. The CDR3 nucleotides are TGCAGCGTTGTGGTCTTGGGAGGGGGCGATGGCTACACCTTC.

Comments on this clonotype: This may come from a read error, since a much larger clone is one base off. This chain joins TRBV11-1 and TRBJ2-2; perhaps TRBD2 as D (6 bases). CDR3 size: 16 residues. Germline CDR1 reads SGHAT; CDR2 reads FQDESV (reference sequence). Between the trimmed V and J ends, which lost 7 bases and 0 bases, there was a span of 15 bases. The CDR3 loop reads CASTLAQRANTGELFF. The CDR3 region has the DNA TGTGCCAGCACCCTTGCCCAGCGGGCGAACACCGGGGAGCTGTTTTTT.

The table lists this clonotype with many counts. The chain carries TRBV2 and TRBJ1-2, with 7 positions matching TRBD1. Germline assignment: CDR1 SNHLY and CDR2 FYNNEI. V gave up 2 bases and J gave up 5 bases; unmatched junction bases: 11. CDR3 length: 16 amino acids. Here the CDR3 DNA reads TGTGCCAGCAGTGAATATGGGACAGAGAGCAGTTATGGCTACACCTTC. Translation gives CASSEYGTESSYGYTF.

This chain links TRBV5-8 with TRBJ1-1; D call uncertain. V lost 6 bases, J lost 8 bases, and 11 bases lay in between. Germline-derived CDR1 and CDR2 are SGHTS and YDEGEE. There are 11 residues in the CDR3. DNA of the CDR3: TGTGCCAGCACCCCGGGCCCGGAAGCTTTCTTT. It translates to CASTPGPEAFF.

This clonotype has ten or more counts. The V gene is TRBV10-3, the J gene TRBJ2-7; 13 positions match TRBD2. Per the germline V gene, CDR1 is ENHRY and CDR2 is SYGVKD. This CDR3 has 13 residues. V was clipped by 8 bases and J by 4 bases; unmatched bases: 2. Here the CDR3 reads CAIGTSGTYEQYF. In nucleotides, the CDR3 is TGTGCCATCGGGACTAGCGGGACGTACGAGCAGTACTTC.

The genes are TRBV29-1 and TRBJ1-1; 10 bases align to TRBD1. Germline assignment: CDR1 SQVTM and CDR2 ANQGSEA. The CDR3 is 11 amino acids. V was pared by 7 bases and J by 6 bases, with 2 bases of the junction left unmatched. The CDR3 DNA reads TGCAGCGGGGACAGGGGCGCTGAAGCTTTCTTT. Its protein product is CSGDRGAEAFF.